This TCR beta chain was captured by sequencing in a study of T cells in Graves' hyperthyroidism and ophthalmopathy. Researchers amplified the TCR beta CDR3 regions from RNA transcripts. The HTBI set primed first-round TCR CDR3 RT-PCR. TCRdb recomputed calls from the multiplex PCR reads with MiXCR, one row per CDR3 protein. The sample consists of about 380,000 distinct CDR3 sequences, under 20% of them appearing once. Germline CDR1 reads LGHDT; CDR2 reads YNNKEL (reference sequence). V lost 2 bases and J lost 3, with 10 bases in between. CDR3 length: 15 residues. This clonotype was found many times. Sequenced sample: blood. The genes are TRBV3-1 and TRBJ2-2; D remains unclear. The sequence derives from a man younger than 35 with Graves' ophthalmopathy. The CDR3 DNA reads as TGTGCCAGCAGCCAACCCGCCTTACACACCGGGGAGCTGTTTTTT. Translation gives CASSQPALHTGELFF.